Below are 27 T cell receptor beta chains sequenced from a single sample in a study of molecular identifiers for immune sequencing clone quantification. TCRdb reprocessed the PCR reads via MiXCR and lists one record per CDR3 protein. The table has around 300,000 distinct CDR3 sequences, 24% seen once. Input material: naive CD8+ T cells from blood, with Jurkat cell RNA spiked in. The subset: FACS-sorted CD8+CD4-CCR7+CD45RA+ naive T cells. Receptors originate from a human donor in good health. Some libraries in this study had Jurkat cell RNA spiked in.

In this sample, this clonotype turned up a few times. This clone may be a read error of a much larger clone one base away. The chain uses TRBV27 and TRBJ1-1, with D possibly matching TRBD1 (6 bases). The V end was cut by 3 bases, the J end by 4 bases, with 9 bases between. Germline CDR1 MNHEY, CDR2 SMNVEV (reference sequence). The CDR3 runs to 13 residues. The CDR3 bases are TGTGCCAGCAGTTTCATAGGGGGCACTGAAGCTTTCTTT. This gives the protein CASSFIGGTEAFF.

This clonotype appeared a few times. The V and J genes are TRBV14 and TRBJ2-1; D is possibly TRBD1 (6 bases). The CDR3 runs 15 residues. Trimming removed 0 bases from V and 3 bases from J, with 9 bases in between. CDR1 is SGHDN, CDR2 FVKESK, per germline. CDR3 nucleotides: TGTGCCAGCAGCCAAGAACAGGGCCACTACAATGAGCAGTTCTTC. Its translation: CASSQEQGHYNEQFF. The whole variable domain, remainder taken from reference TRBV14 and TRBJ2-1, is EAGVTQFPSHSVIEKGQTVTLRCDPISGHDNLYWYRRVMGKEIKFLLHFVKESKQDESGMPNNRFLAERTGGTYSTLKVQPAELEDSGVYFCASSQEQGHYNEQFFGPGTRLTVL.

The table lists this clonotype with a few counts. This chain connects TRBV9 to TRBJ2-3; the D gene could be TRBD1 or TRBD2 (6 bases each). Germline values: CDR1 SGDLS, CDR2 YYNGEE. This CDR3 has 16 amino acids. The ends were cut back, 4 bases at V and 5 bases at J, with 20 bases in the middle. CDR3 DNA: TGTGCCAGCAGCCAGGAGGCCGGGGGCGCCGTAGATACGCAGTATTTT. Translating gives CASSQEAGGAVDTQYF. Supplemented by reference TRBV9 and TRBJ2-3, the full variable domain reads DSGVTQTPKHLITATGQRVTLRCSPRSGDLSVYWYQQSLDQGLQFLIQYYNGEERAKGNILERFSAQQFPDLHSELNLSSLELGDSALYFCASSQEAGGAVDTQYFGPGTRLTVL.

The chain joins TRBV2 to TRBJ1-4; weak D call: TRBD1 (5 bases). The V gene's germline CDR1 is SNHLY and CDR2 FYNNEI. The CDR3 sequence is 18 residues long. The germline V and J ends were trimmed by 6 bases and 0 bases, with 20 bases remaining between them. CDR3 in DNA: TGTGCCAGCAGGAGAGTATTCTGGGACGGTGCAACTAATGAAAAACTGTTTTTT. Translation: CASRRVFWDGATNEKLFF.

The genes are TRBV30 and TRBJ1-2, with no clear D. From germline, CDR1 is GTSNPN and CDR2 SVGIG (reference sequence). The CDR3 runs to 13 residues. Trimming shortened V by 2 bases and J by 6 bases, and 13 bases separated the two germline ends. The CDR3 region is CAWSTPPDDGYTF. As DNA, the CDR3 is TGTGCCTGGAGTACCCCCCCGGATGATGGCTACACCTTC.

In this sample, this clonotype turned up a few times. The V and J genes are TRBV11-1 and TRBJ2-3, with D perhaps TRBD2 (5 bases). V lost 6 bases and J lost 2, with 9 bases in between. CDR1 SGHAT and CDR2 FQDESV come from the germline V gene (reference sequence). The CDR3 sequence is 13 residues long. Here the CDR3 reads CASSLLDTDTQYF. DNA of the CDR3: TGTGCCAGCAGTTTACTAGACACAGATACGCAGTATTTT.

This clonotype was seen a handful of times. V usage is TRBV4-3 and J usage is TRBJ2-3; unclear D gene. The CDR3 is made up of 15 amino acids. The V gene's germline CDR1 is LGHNA and CDR2 YSLEER. Deletions cut 1 base from V and 3 bases from J, with 11 bases between. For the CDR3, the DNA is TGCGCCAGCAGCCAAGGGCGGACCCGGACAGATACGCAGTATTTT. As protein: CASSQGRTRTDTQYF.

As concerns this clonotype: Possible read error: a much larger clone is one base away. The chain recombines TRBV4-1 with TRBJ1-5, with TRBD1 identical over 9 bases. The trim removed 2 bases at V and 5 bases at J, leaving 4 bases unmatched. Germline CDR1 and CDR2: MGHRA and YSYEKL. The CDR3 has 15 amino acids. This CDR3 is CASSQWDRADQPQHF. In DNA form, the CDR3 reads TGCGCCAGCAGCCAATGGGACAGGGCTGATCAGCCCCAGCATTTT.

This clonotype has ten or more counts. The V gene is TRBV29-1, the J gene TRBJ2-5, with D tentatively TRBD2 (8 bases). The CDR3 sequence is 15 residues long. V lost 4 bases and J 1 base, leaving 16 bases between the germline ends. CDR1 SQVTM and CDR2 ANQGSEA come from the germline V gene. The CDR3 protein is CSVGVAGQPQETQYF. The CDR3 nucleotides are TGCAGCGTTGGGGTAGCGGGACAGCCCCAAGAGACCCAGTACTTC.

There are a few counts of this clonotype. The V call is TRBV2, the J call TRBJ2-1; tentatively, D is TRBD1 or TRBD2 (6 bases each). The CDR3 is made up of 16 amino acids. The V gene's germline CDR1 is SNHLY and CDR2 FYNNEI. The V and J ends lost 6 bases and 5 bases respectively, with 20 bases between them. The CDR3 DNA sequence: TGTGCCAGCAGCATCGCGTACGGGGGCGGAAACAATGAGCAGTTCTTC. Translating it yields CASSIAYGGGNNEQFF. Complete variable domain (other parts from reference TRBV2 and TRBJ2-1): EPEVTQTPSHQVTQMGQEVILRCVPISNHLYFYWYRQILGQKVEFLVSFYNNEISEKSEIFDDQFSVERPDGSNFTLKIRSTKLEDSAMYFCASSIAYGGGNNEQFFGPGTRLTVL.

A word on this clonotype: A much larger clonotype is one base distant, so this may be a read error. CDR3: CASSPTAGHRTDTQYF. The DNA for the CDR3 is TGTGCCAGCAGCCCCACTGCGGGGCACCGCACAGATACGCAGTATTTT. The chain joins TRBV7-9 to TRBJ2-3; the D gene is possibly TRBD2 (6 bases). V was cut by 5 bases and J by 1 base, with 16 bases left in between. The CDR3 has 16 amino acids. Germline lookup yields CDR1 SEHNR and CDR2 FQNEAQ (reference sequence). The complete variable domain, with remaining parts taken from reference TRBV7-9 and TRBJ2-3, reads DTGVSQNPRHKITKRGQNVTFRCDPISEHNRLYWYRQTLGQGPEFLTYFQNEAQLEKSRLLSDRFSAERPKGSFSTLEIQRTEQGDSAMYLCASSPTAGHRTDTQYFGPGTRLTVL.

This clonotype was counted many times. The rearrangement uses TRBV14 and TRBJ2-7; D ambiguous. This CDR3 contains 14 residues. V lost 3 bases and J lost 2, with 11 bases in between. Germline V gene lookup returns CDR1 SGHDN and CDR2 FVKESK. CDR3 coding DNA: TGTGCCAGCAGCCATGGGGATCCCCCCTACGAGCAGTACTTC. Its protein product is CASSHGDPPYEQYF.

This clonotype came up many times. The chain's CDR3 is CSVEPGGRTGELFF. As DNA, the CDR3 is TGCAGCGTTGAGCCAGGGGGCAGGACCGGGGAGCTGTTTTTT. V gene TRBV29-1 combines with J gene TRBJ2-2, with TRBD1 identical over 8 bases. CDR3 length: 14 amino acids. The V gene end was trimmed by 3 bases and the J gene end by 5 bases; junction bases not matched to a gene: 5. Germline V gene lookup returns CDR1 SQVTM and CDR2 ANQGSEA.

The CDR3 DNA is TGTGCCAGCAGTTACCAAACGAAAGCTTTCTTT. Residues: CASSYQTKAFF. J is TRBJ1-1 and V is TRBV6-6, with D uncertain. CDR3 size: 11 residues. The ends were cut back, 2 bases at V and 9 bases at J, with 7 bases in the middle. Germline V gene sequence: CDR1 MNHNY, CDR2 SVGAGI (reference sequence).

This clonotype was seen at least ten times. The chain is built from TRBV7-9 and TRBJ2-1; 8 positions match TRBD1. J was trimmed by 3 bases and V by 8 bases; bases with no gene match: 3. Germline V CDR1 and CDR2: SEHNR, FQNEAQ (reference sequence). This CDR3 spans 13 amino acids. CDR3 protein: CASVDRVYNEQFF. CDR3 DNA: TGTGCCAGCGTGGACAGGGTCTACAATGAGCAGTTCTTC.

This clonotype was observed a few times. The rearrangement links TRBV6-5 to TRBJ2-3, with TRBD1 identical over 7 bases. The CDR3 length is 16 residues. Germline assignment: CDR1 MNHEY and CDR2 SVGAGI. V shed 2 bases, J shed 5 bases, and the junction held 10 bases outside the gene matches. The CDR3 DNA reads as TGTGCCAGCAGTTACGAGTATACAGGGGTCATAGATACGCAGTATTTT. Residues: CASSYEYTGVIDTQYF.

The sample holds many counts of this clonotype. The chain employs TRBV20-1 and TRBJ1-4; 8 bases align to TRBD1. Germline V gives CDR1 DFQATT, CDR2 SNEGSKA (reference sequence). Trimming at V came to 6 bases and at J to 8 bases, leaving 11 bases not matched to a gene. The CDR3 totals 14 residues. The CDR3 bases are TGCAGTGCCCCCCTCGGACAGGGATACGAAAAACTGTTTTTT. It codes for CSAPLGQGYEKLFF.

This rearrangement joins TRBV10-3 to TRBJ1-2; D is uncertain. The V gene lost 3 bases and the J gene lost 4 bases, with 12 bases spanning the gap. The CDR3 extends over 14 amino acids. Germline CDR1 and CDR2: ENHRY and SYGVKD. This CDR3 is CAISEVGNTYGYTF. CDR3 DNA sequence: TGTGCCATCAGTGAAGTCGGGAACACCTATGGCTACACCTTC.

This chain links TRBV9 with TRBJ1-4; D is uncertain. The germline gives CDR1 SGDLS, CDR2 YYNGEE. This CDR3 is built from 15 residues. Between the trimmed V and J ends, which lost 0 bases and 8 bases, there was a span of 14 bases. CDR3 region: CASSVDGSLREKLFF. The CDR3 coding sequence is TGTGCCAGCAGCGTAGATGGGAGTCTCAGGGAAAAACTGTTTTTT.

The chain carries TRBV7-9 and TRBJ2-7; unclear D gene. This CDR3 spans 15 amino acids. Germline lookup yields CDR1 SEHNR and CDR2 FQNEAQ (reference sequence). Deletions cut 5 bases from V and 2 bases from J, with 16 bases between. The CDR3 coding sequence is TGTGCCAGCAGCCTTCGTACCGGGCCTCCCTACGAGCAGTACTTC. Translated, it gives CASSLRTGPPYEQYF. The full variable domain, completed using reference TRBV7-9 and TRBJ2-7, is DTGVSQNPRHKITKRGQNVTFRCDPISEHNRLYWYRQTLGQGPEFLTYFQNEAQLEKSRLLSDRFSAERPKGSFSTLEIQRTEQGDSAMYLCASSLRTGPPYEQYFGPGTRLTVT.

The V call is TRBV24-1, the J call TRBJ2-1; 12 bases line up with TRBD2. The germline V gene has CDR1 KGHDR and CDR2 SFDVKD. CDR3 length: 14 residues. J lost 3 bases, V lost 9 bases, and 2 bases had no gene match. DNA for the CDR3: TGTGCCACCGCGACTAGCGGGAGCTACAATGAGCAGTTCTTC. Translating gives CATATSGSYNEQFF.

Many counts were recorded for this clonotype. V usage is TRBV20-1 and J usage is TRBJ2-7; D is uncertain. The CDR3 runs 12 residues. V gave up 6 bases and J gave up 5 bases, with 14 bases separating them. Looked up from germline, CDR1 is DFQATT and CDR2 is SNEGSKA (reference sequence). CDR3 protein: CSAVGEGNEQYF. Written as DNA, the CDR3 is TGCAGTGCGGTTGGGGAAGGGAACGAGCAGTACTTC.

The V call is TRBV11-2, the J call TRBJ2-4; 8 positions agree with TRBD1. The germline CDR1 and CDR2 sequences are SGHAT and FQNNGV. The CDR3 runs 16 residues. Trimming at V came to 6 bases and at J to 7 bases, leaving 14 bases not matched to a gene. The CDR3 sequence: CASSLVNRDRNNIQYF. CDR3 DNA sequence: TGTGCCAGCAGTCTCGTAAACCGGGACAGGAACAACATTCAGTACTTC.

This clonotype was observed at least ten times. The chain has TRBV11-2 and TRBJ2-1; tentative D call: TRBD2 (6 bases). Germline CDR1 reads SGHAT; CDR2 reads FQNNGV. The CDR3 contains 14 residues. V lost 2 bases, J lost 6 bases, and 11 bases lay in between. The CDR3 DNA sequence: TGTGCCAGCAGCTTATGGGACTTAAGCAATGAGCAGTTCTTC. It yields the protein CASSLWDLSNEQFF.

As DNA, the CDR3 is TGTGCCAGCAGTGGGGACACCTACTACGAGCAGTACTTC. Amino acid sequence: CASSGDTYYEQYF. The chain joins TRBV2 to TRBJ2-7, with D perhaps matching TRBD1 (6 bases). Trimming took 4 bases from V and 3 from J, leaving 10 bases between them. The CDR3 is 13 residues long. The germline V gene encodes CDR1 SNHLY and CDR2 FYNNEI. The whole variable domain, remainder taken from reference TRBV2 and TRBJ2-7, is EPEVTQTPSHQVTQMGQEVILRCVPISNHLYFYWYRQILGQKVEFLVSFYNNEISEKSEIFDDQFSVERPDGSNFTLKIRSTKLEDSAMYFCASSGDTYYEQYFGPGTRLTVT.

This clonotype occurred a few times. The CDR3 DNA is TGTGCCAGCAGCTTAGGGGTCGACAGGAGCTCCTACGAGCAGTACTTC. This encodes CASSLGVDRSSYEQYF. The chain joins TRBV13 to TRBJ2-7; possibly TRBD1 for D (6 bases). The V and J ends lost 0 bases and 0 bases respectively, with 12 bases between them. The CDR3 loop spans 16 amino acids. The V gene's germline CDR1 is PRHDT and CDR2 FYEKMQ (reference sequence). Drawing the rest from reference TRBV13 and TRBJ2-7, the complete variable domain is AAGVIQSPRHLIKEKRETATLKCYPIPRHDTVYWYQQGPGQDPQFLISFYEKMQSDKGSIPDRFSAQQFSDYHSELNMSSLELGDSALYFCASSLGVDRSSYEQYFGPGTRLTVT.

With respect to this clonotype: Just one base apart from a much larger clone, this may be a read error. The chain has TRBV29-1 and TRBJ2-4; maybe TRBD2 (5 bases). Germline CDR1 and CDR2: SQVTM and ANQGSEA. There are 13 residues in the CDR3. The CDR3 protein is CSVFGLAINIQYF. In DNA, the CDR3 is TGCAGCGTTTTCGGTCTAGCCATAAACATTCAGTACTTC.